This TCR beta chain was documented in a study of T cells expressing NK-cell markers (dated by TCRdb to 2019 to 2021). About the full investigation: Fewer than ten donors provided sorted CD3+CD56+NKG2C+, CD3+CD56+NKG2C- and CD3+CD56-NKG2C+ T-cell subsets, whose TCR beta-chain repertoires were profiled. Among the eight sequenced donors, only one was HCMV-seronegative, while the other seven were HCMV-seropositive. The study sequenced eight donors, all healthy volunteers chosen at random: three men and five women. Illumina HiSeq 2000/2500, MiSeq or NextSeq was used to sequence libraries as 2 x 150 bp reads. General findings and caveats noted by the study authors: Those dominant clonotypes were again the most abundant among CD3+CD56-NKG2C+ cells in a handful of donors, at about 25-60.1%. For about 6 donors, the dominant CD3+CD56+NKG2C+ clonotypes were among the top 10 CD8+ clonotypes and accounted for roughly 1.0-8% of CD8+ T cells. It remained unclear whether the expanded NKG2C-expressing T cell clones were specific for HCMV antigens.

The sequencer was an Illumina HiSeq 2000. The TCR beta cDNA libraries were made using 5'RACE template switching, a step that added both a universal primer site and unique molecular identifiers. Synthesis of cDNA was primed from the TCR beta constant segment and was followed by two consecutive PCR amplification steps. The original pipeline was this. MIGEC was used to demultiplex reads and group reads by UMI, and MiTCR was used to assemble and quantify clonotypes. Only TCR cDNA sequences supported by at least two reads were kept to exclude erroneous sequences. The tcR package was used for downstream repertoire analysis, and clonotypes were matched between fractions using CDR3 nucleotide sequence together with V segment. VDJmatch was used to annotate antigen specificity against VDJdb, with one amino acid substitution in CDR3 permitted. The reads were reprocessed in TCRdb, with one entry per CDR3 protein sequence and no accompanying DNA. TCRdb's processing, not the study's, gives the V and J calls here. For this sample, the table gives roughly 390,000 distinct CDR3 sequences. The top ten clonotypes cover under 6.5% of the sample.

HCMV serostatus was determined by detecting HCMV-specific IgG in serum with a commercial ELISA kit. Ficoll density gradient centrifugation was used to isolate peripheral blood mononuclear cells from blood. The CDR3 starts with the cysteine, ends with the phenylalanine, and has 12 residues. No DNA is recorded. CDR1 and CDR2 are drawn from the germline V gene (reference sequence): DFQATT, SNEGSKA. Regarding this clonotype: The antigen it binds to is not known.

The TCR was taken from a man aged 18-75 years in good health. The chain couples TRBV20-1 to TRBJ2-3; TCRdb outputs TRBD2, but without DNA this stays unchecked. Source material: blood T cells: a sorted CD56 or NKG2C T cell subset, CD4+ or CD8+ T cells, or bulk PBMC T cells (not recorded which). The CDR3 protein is CSGGTTTDTQYF.